The 15 T cell receptor beta chains reported below all come from one sample, sequenced in a study of blood T cell repertoires in COVID-19. The repertoire was sequenced with immunoSEQ multiplex PCR; TCRdb's copy has only in-frame clones and lacks some. The sample consists of over 200,000 clones, approximately 81% of them appearing once. Sequencing was performed on peripheral blood. These receptors all come from a woman of 80 years or more with acute or convalescent COVID-19.

V gene TRBV6-4 combines with J gene TRBJ2-1, with D possibly TRBD1 on 6 matching bases. Germline-derived CDR1 and CDR2 are MRHNA and SNTAGT. This CDR3 spans 12 amino acids. Between the trimmed V and J ends, which lost 6 bases and 4 bases, there was a span of 7 bases. DNA of the CDR3: TGTGCCAGCAGGGGACATTACAATGAGCAGTTCTTC. Translating gives CASRGHYNEQFF.

The DNA of the CDR3 is TGTGCCAGCAGCCTATGGGAGCAAGAGACCCAGTACTTC. It codes for CASSLWEQETQYF. The chain links TRBV5-5 to TRBJ2-5, with a possible D match to TRBD2 (5 bases). The CDR3 totals 13 residues. Germline V CDR1 and CDR2: SGHKS, YYEKEE (reference sequence). With 4 bases removed from V and 2 bases from J, the gap between germline ends came to 9 bases.

This clone was seen only once. The J gene is TRBJ1-5, the V gene TRBV2; maybe TRBD1 (5 bases). CDR1 and CDR2 from the germline V gene are SNHLY and FYNNEI. Deletions cut 2 bases from V and 0 bases from J, with 5 bases between. The CDR3 spans 14 residues. CDR3 sequence reads: CASSEQGSNQPQHF. DNA for the CDR3: TGTGCCAGCAGTGAACAGGGTAGCAATCAGCCCCAGCATTTT.

The chain is built from TRBV7-9 and TRBJ1-1; 7 positions match TRBD1. The V and J ends lost 3 bases and 7 bases, in that order; junction bases with no gene match: 5. Germline lookup yields CDR1 SEHNR and CDR2 FQNEAQ (reference sequence). The CDR3 has 13 residues. In DNA, the CDR3 is TGTGCCAGCAGCTTGGGTCAGGGGGATGAAGCTTTCTTT. Translation gives CASSLGQGDEAFF.

The chain combines TRBV2 with TRBJ2-7; D is possibly TRBD1 (5 bases). V gave up 5 bases and J gave up 5 bases, with 19 bases separating them. Germline CDR1 SNHLY, CDR2 FYNNEI. The length of the CDR3 is 15 residues. CDR3 sequence: CASSIGLDNGDEQYF. DNA for the CDR3: TGTGCCAGCAGTATCGGCCTGGACAACGGCGACGAGCAGTACTTC. The full variable domain, its missing parts supplied by reference TRBV2 and TRBJ2-7, is EPEVTQTPSHQVTQMGQEVILRCVPISNHLYFYWYRQILGQKVEFLVSFYNNEISEKSEIFDDQFSVERPDGSNFTLKIRSTKLEDSAMYFCASSIGLDNGDEQYFGPGTRLTVT.

V and J are TRBV19 and TRBJ2-7; 9 bases line up with TRBD1. Germline V gene data show CDR1 as LNHDA and CDR2 as SQIVND (reference sequence). V shed 3 bases and J 4 bases; nucleotides not matched to a gene: 4. There are 14 residues in the CDR3. CDR3 in amino acids: CASSIRDRDYEQYF. DNA for the CDR3: TGTGCCAGTAGTATCCGGGACAGGGATTACGAGCAGTACTTC.

To note about this clone: Sequence at one end of the junction differs from germline and may be a read error. The rearrangement uses TRBV6-5 and TRBJ2-5; TRBD1 matches 7 bases. Per germline, CDR1 MNHEY and CDR2 SVGAGI. This CDR3 region has 13 residues. CDR3 residues: CASSYSGTEAQDF. The CDR3 coding sequence is TGTGCCAGCAGTTACTCGGGGACAGAGGCCCAGGACTTC.

This clone occurred a few times. The chain couples TRBV14 to TRBJ1-1, with D perhaps matching TRBD1 (6 bases). Trimming left V 4 bases short and J 5 bases short, with 20 bases between. The CDR3 extends over 16 amino acids. In germline, CDR1 is SGHDN, CDR2 FVKESK. The CDR3 spells CASSRATVPGETEAFF. For the CDR3, the DNA is TGTGCCAGCAGCCGAGCTACCGTCCCAGGGGAAACTGAAGCTTTCTTT.

The gene calls are TRBV24-1 and TRBJ1-5, with D possibly TRBD1 on 6 matching bases. CDR1 and CDR2 (germline): KGHDR, SFDVKD. V was trimmed by 2 bases and J by 2 bases, leaving 12 bases between them. The CDR3 is 16 amino acids. The CDR3 nucleotides are TGTGCCACCAGTGATTCCGACAGGCTCGGCAATCAGCCCCAGCATTTT. Its protein is CATSDSDRLGNQPQHF.

The rearrangement uses TRBV19 and TRBJ2-7; TRBD2 aligns across 10 bases. Germline loops: CDR1 LNHDA, CDR2 SQIVND (reference sequence). The CDR3 is 14 residues long. Unmatched junction bases numbered 4, after V lost 2 bases and J lost 6 bases. In DNA form, the CDR3 reads TGTGCCAGTAGTATACGGCTAGCGGGAGCCGAGCAGTACTTC. Translating gives CASSIRLAGAEQYF.

This sequence joins TRBV4-2 and TRBJ2-6; D possibly corresponds to TRBD1 (5 bases). This CDR3 is 16 amino acids long. The V gene's germline CDR1 is LGHNA and CDR2 YNFKEQ. V was cut by 0 bases and J by 2 bases, with 8 bases left in between. CDR3 in amino acids: CASSQDLTAGANVLTF. The CDR3 nucleotides read TGTGCCAGCAGCCAAGATTTGACAGCTGGGGCCAACGTCCTGACTTTC.

The gene calls are TRBV6-5 and TRBJ2-1, with 7 bases that match TRBD2. Germline CDR1 and CDR2: MNHEY and SVGAGI. V gave up 2 bases and J gave up 8 bases; unmatched junction bases: 9. This CDR3 has 15 amino acids. In DNA form, the CDR3 reads TGTGCCAGCAGTTACGAGGTTCGGGGAGGGGATGAGCAGTTCTTC. Translated, it gives CASSYEVRGGDEQFF.

CDR3 loop: CAISEGTDEKLFF. The DNA for the CDR3 is TGTGCCATCAGTGAGGGGACAGACGAAAAACTGTTTTTT. The chain carries TRBV10-3 and TRBJ1-4; 7 bases agree with TRBD1. Per germline, CDR1 ENHRY and CDR2 SYGVKD. V shed 2 bases and J 8 bases; nucleotides not matched to a gene: 2. The CDR3 is 13 amino acids.

Of note for this clone: Additional DNA sequences in this sample encode the identical CDR3. The chain carries TRBV6-5 and TRBJ2-7; D gene ambiguous. CDR3 length: 11 residues. The germline CDR1 and CDR2 sequences are MNHEY and SVGAGI. Trimming took off 4 bases at V and 4 bases at J, with 5 bases between the two ends. The CDR3: CASSSPYEQYF. In DNA, the CDR3 is TGTGCCAGCAGTTCCCCATACGAGCAGTACTTC.

The chain has TRBV9 and TRBJ2-3, with D maybe TRBD2 (6 bases). CDR3 length: 15 residues. Germline CDR1 is SGDLS and CDR2 is YYNGEE. The V and J ends lost 0 bases and 0 bases respectively, with 8 bases between them. The CDR3 sequence: CASSVAGESTDTQYF. CDR3 sequence (DNA): TGTGCCAGCAGCGTAGCGGGGGAGAGCACAGATACGCAGTATTTT.